This TCR beta chain was sequenced for a study of beta chain features in type 1 diabetes. Across the whole study: Age, gender and cell yields were alike across patients and healthy donors. Examined across all samples were around 110 million sorted cells.

Worth noting for this clone: Antigen unknown.

V lost 0 bases to trimming and J lost 7 bases, with 7 bases between them. CDR3 size: 13 residues. The germline V gene has CDR1 SGHRS and CDR2 YFSETQ. Overall study findings and caveats: The study found that naive, central memory and Treg TCRB repertoires appeared more similar in patients than in healthy donors. Type 1 diabetes patients had moderately but significantly shorter TCRB CDR3s in all four CD4+ subsets.

The study reverse transcribed the entire isolated RNA, so it sequenced expressed TCRB transcripts. Using immunoSEQ multiplex PCR, the repertoire was profiled, and TCRdb retains in-frame clones only, with some absent. The table lists 500,000 to 650,000 clones, under 15% of them singletons, with approximately 0.11% in the top ten. The TCR sequence derives from a man aged 30 to 45 with type 1 diabetes. Sequences were obtained from naive CD4+ T cells from blood. The gene calls are TRBV5-1 and TRBJ1-4; D not certain. The CDR3 spells CASSLEGSEKLFF. The CDR3, as DNA: TGCGCCAGCAGCTTGGAAGGGAGTGAAAAACTGTTTTTT.